This passage covers 8 T cell receptor beta chains from one sample sequenced in a study of blood T cell repertoires in COVID-19 (dated by TCRdb to about 2020). The library was produced with the immunoSEQ multiplex PCR assay. Drawn from immuneACCESS, this table holds only the in-frame rearrangements with V and J called that TCRdb kept. Clones are partly lost; checked studies trace under half to an unresolved V gene and leave the rest unexplained. This sample is represented by fewer than 200,000 clones; around 90% of them were singletons. The top ten hold 0.53% of the sample. Specimen: peripheral blood. The receptors stem from a man in his fifties or sixties with acute or convalescent COVID-19.

The V gene is TRBV6-5, the J gene TRBJ2-1; D is undetermined. The V gene lost 3 bases and the J gene lost 5 bases, with 11 bases spanning the gap. The CDR3 extends over 14 amino acids. Germline V gives CDR1 MNHEY, CDR2 SVGAGI. CDR3 DNA: TGTGCCAGCAGTTATGGAGCGACTGACAATGAGCAGTTCTTC. This translates into CASSYGATDNEQFF.

The gene calls are TRBV29-1 and TRBJ2-5; perhaps TRBD1 as D (7 bases). There are 15 residues in the CDR3. Germline CDR1 and CDR2: SQVTM and ANQGSEA. V lost 4 bases and J 1 base, leaving 16 bases between the germline ends. CDR3 bases: TGCAGCGTTGTCAGGGGGGCTAGTATCCAAGAGACCCAGTACTTC. It yields the protein CSVVRGASIQETQYF.

The genes are TRBV10-3 and TRBJ2-1, with TRBD2 identical over 8 bases. Germline-derived CDR1 and CDR2 are ENHRY and SYGVKD. J was trimmed by 7 bases and V by 2 bases; bases with no gene match: 7. This CDR3 is 15 amino acids long. CDR3 region: CAISEGETSVNEQFF. In DNA form, the CDR3 reads TGTGCCATCAGTGAGGGGGAGACTAGCGTAAATGAGCAGTTCTTC.

This chain uses TRBV7-9 with TRBJ2-6; D remains unclear. CDR1 and CDR2 (germline): SEHNR, FQNEAQ (reference sequence). CDR3 length: 16 amino acids. V was shortened by 5 bases and J by 2 bases, with 13 bases between the two germline ends. CDR3 loop: CASSLGLQAGANVLTF. CDR3 sequence (DNA): TGTGCCAGCAGCCTAGGGTTGCAGGCTGGGGCCAACGTCCTGACTTTC.

V and J are TRBV28 and TRBJ1-6; D remains unclear. CDR3 length equals 13 residues. The V end was cut by 6 bases, the J end by 5 bases, with 8 bases between. Germline V gives CDR1 MDHEN, CDR2 SYDVKM. CDR3 region: CASSVENNSPLHF. Here the CDR3 DNA reads TGTGCCAGCAGCGTGGAGAATAATTCACCCCTCCACTTT. Together with reference TRBV28 and TRBJ1-6, the CDR3 gives the full variable domain: DVKVTQSSRYLVKRTGEKVFLECVQDMDHENMFWYRQDPGLGLRLIYFSYDVKMKEKGDIPEGYSVSREKKERFSLILESASTNQTSMYLCASSVENNSPLHFGNGTRLTVT.

V gene TRBV18 combines with J gene TRBJ2-2, with D tentatively TRBD2 (5 bases). V lost 0 bases and J 4 bases, leaving 6 bases between the germline ends. CDR3 length: 14 amino acids. Looked up from germline, CDR1 is KGHSH and CDR2 is LQKENI. The CDR3 DNA follows: TGTGCCAGCTCACCACCGGCGGGCACCGGGGAGCTGTTTTTT. Translation: CASSPPAGTGELFF.

V and J are TRBV3-1 (or the pseudogene TRBV3-2) and TRBJ1-6; no definite D call. The V gene lost 0 bases and the J gene lost 2 bases, with 14 bases spanning the gap. Germline-derived CDR1 and CDR2 are LGHDT and YNNKEL (reference sequence). The CDR3 runs 18 residues. Here the CDR3 DNA reads TGTGCCAGCAGCCAAGATCGACGGGGAAGGGCCTATAATTCACCCCTCCACTTT. It specifies CASSQDRRGRAYNSPLHF.

The genes are TRBV19 and TRBJ2-2; unclear D gene. Germline V gene sequence: CDR1 LNHDA, CDR2 SQIVND (reference sequence). Trimming stripped 1 base from V and 7 bases from J, with 7 bases between. The CDR3 spans 13 residues. CDR3 in amino acids: CASSIGQIGELFF. Written as DNA, the CDR3 is TGTGCCAGTAGTATAGGGCAAATCGGGGAGCTGTTTTTT.